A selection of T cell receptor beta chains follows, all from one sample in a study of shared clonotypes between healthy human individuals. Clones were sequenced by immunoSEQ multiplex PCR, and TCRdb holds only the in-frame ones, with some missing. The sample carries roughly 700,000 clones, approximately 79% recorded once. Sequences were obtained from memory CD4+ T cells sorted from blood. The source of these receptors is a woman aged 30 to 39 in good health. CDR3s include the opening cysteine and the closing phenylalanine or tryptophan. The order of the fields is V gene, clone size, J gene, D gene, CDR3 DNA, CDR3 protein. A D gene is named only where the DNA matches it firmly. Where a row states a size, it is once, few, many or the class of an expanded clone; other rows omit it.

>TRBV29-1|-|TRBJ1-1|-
TGCAGCGTTGAAGACGTATCTTACCTGGGAAGCGGAGCTTTCTTT
CSVEDVSYLGSGAFF
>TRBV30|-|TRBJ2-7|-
TGTGCCTGGAGTGTCAAGAGCTCCTACGAGCAGTACTTC
CAWSVKSSYEQYF
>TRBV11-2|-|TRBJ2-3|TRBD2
TGTGCCAGCAGTTTACAGCCGGGACTACGCACAGATACGCAGTATTTT
CASSLQPGLRTDTQYF
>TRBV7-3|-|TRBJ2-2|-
TGTGCCAGCAGCGTAAATAGCGGACCTACCGGGGAGCTGTTTTTT
CASSVNSGPTGELFF
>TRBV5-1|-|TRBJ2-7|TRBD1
TGCGCCAGCAGCTTGGCGGGACAGGGGCGCGAGCAGTACTTC
CASSLAGQGREQYF
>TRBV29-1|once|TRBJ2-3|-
TGCAGCGTTGAAGACAGAACCAGACTAGCAGATACGCAGTATTTT
CSVEDRTRLADTQYF
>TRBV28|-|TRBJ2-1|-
TGTGCCAGCAACGACCGCGGTCGTTACAATGAGCAGTTCTTC
CASNDRGRYNEQFF
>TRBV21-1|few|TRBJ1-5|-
TGTGCCAGCAGCAGTAGCTCAGCCCAGCATTTT
CASSSSSAQHF
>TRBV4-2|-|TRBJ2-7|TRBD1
TGTGCCAGCAGCCAAGAGGGACAGGGGAAATACGAGCAGTACTTC
CASSQEGQGKYEQYF
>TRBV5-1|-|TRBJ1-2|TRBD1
TGCGCCAGCAGCTTGACAGGGGTTTATGGCTACACCTTC
CASSLTGVYGYTF
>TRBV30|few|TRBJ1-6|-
TGTGCCTGGAGTGGACTACGGAATTCACCCCTCCACTTT
CAWSGLRNSPLHF
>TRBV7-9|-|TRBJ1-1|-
TGTGCCAGCAGCTTAGCAGGGGGGTTGTCTGAAGCTTTCTTT
CASSLAGGLSEAFF
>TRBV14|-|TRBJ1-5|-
TGTGCCAGCAGCCATTCAGGGTTGCAGCCCCAGCATTTT
CASSHSGLQPQHF
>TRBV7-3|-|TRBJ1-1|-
TGTGCCAGCAGCTTACAAGGGGCGAGTGAAGCTTTCTTT
CASSLQGASEAFF
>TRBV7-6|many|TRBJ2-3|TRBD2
TGTGCCAGCAGCTTAGCCGGGACTAGCGGTTTAGATACGCAGTATTTT
CASSLAGTSGLDTQYF
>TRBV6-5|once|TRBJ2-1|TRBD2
TGTGCCAGCAGCCTTAGCGGGAGGGGTTACAATGAGCAGTTCTTC
CASSLSGRGYNEQFF
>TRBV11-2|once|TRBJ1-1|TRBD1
TGTGCCAGCAGCCTCAGGACAGGGGCGGGGACTGAAGCTTTCTTT
CASSLRTGAGTEAFF
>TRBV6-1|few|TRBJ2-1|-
TGTGCCAGCAGTGAATTGTGGGGGAGCTCCTACAATGAGCAGTTCTTC
CASSELWGSSYNEQFF
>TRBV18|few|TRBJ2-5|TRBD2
TGTGCCAGCTCGGCCCCGGGACTAGTGGGGACACCCCAAGAGACCCAGTACTTC
CASSAPGLVGTPQETQYF
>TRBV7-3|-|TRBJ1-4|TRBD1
TGTGCCAGCAGCGTGACAGGGAATGAAAAACTGTTTTTT
CASSVTGNEKLFF
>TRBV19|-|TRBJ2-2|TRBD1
TGTGCCAGTAGTAAGGACAGGGGAAGTACTTCCGGGGAGCTGTTTTTT
CASSKDRGSTSGELFF
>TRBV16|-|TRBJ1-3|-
TGTGCCAGCAGCCAATCGGCCTCTGGAAACACCATATATTTT
CASSQSASGNTIYF
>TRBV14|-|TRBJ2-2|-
TGTGCCAGCAGCCAACTTCCGGACCTATACACCGGGGAGCTGTTTTTT
CASSQLPDLYTGELFF
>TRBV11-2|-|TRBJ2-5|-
TGTGCCAGCAGCGCTCCCCCGTGGGGCGGCACGTACCAAGAGACCCAGTACTTC
CASSAPPWGGTYQETQYF
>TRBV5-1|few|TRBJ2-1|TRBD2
TGCGCCAGCAGCTACCCGACTAGCGGGAACTACAATGAGCAGTTCTTC
CASSYPTSGNYNEQFF
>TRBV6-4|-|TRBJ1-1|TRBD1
TGTGCCAGCAGCCTGGGACAGGGGGCAGGGGCTTTCTTT
CASSLGQGAGAFF
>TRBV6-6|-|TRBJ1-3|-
TGTGCCAGCAGCTACGGACAAGCTGGAAACACCATATATTTT
CASSYGQAGNTIYF
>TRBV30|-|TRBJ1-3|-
TGTGCCTGGGGTGGAGGAAACACCATATATTTT
CAWGGGNTIYF
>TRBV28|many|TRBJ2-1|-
TGTGCCAGCAGCCGGGGGGAGACAGGGTGGGTGGATGAGCAGTTCTTC
CASSRGETGWVDEQFF
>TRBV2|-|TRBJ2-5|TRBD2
TGTGCCAGCAGGAAGACTAGCGGGACTCAAGAGACCCAGTACTTC
CASRKTSGTQETQYF
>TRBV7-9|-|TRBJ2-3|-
TGTGCCAGCCTGGGGTTTGTTAGTACAGATACGCAGTATTTT
CASLGFVSTDTQYF
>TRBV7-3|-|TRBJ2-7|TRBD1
TGTGCCAGCAGCTTAACCGGGACAGCCTCATACGAGCAGTACTTC
CASSLTGTASYEQYF
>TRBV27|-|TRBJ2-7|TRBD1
TGTGCCAGCAGTCCCGGGACAGGTCCCGACGAGCAGTACTTC
CASSPGTGPDEQYF
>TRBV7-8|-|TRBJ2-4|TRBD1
TGTGCCAGCAGCTTAGATTCTGGACAGGATGACATTCAGTACTTC
CASSLDSGQDDIQYF
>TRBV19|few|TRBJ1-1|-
TGTGCCAGTAGTTCAGGGGCAACGTGGAACACTGAAGCTTTCTTT
CASSSGATWNTEAFF
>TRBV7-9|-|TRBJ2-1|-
TGTGCCAGCAGCTTAACAGTACTTGAGAATGAGCAGTTCTTC
CASSLTVLENEQFF
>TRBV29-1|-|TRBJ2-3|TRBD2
TGCAGCGCCGAGGGACTATACACAGATACGCAGTATTTT
CSAEGLYTDTQYF